These 29 T cell receptor beta chains were all obtained from the same sample, sequenced in a study of blood T cell repertoires in COVID-19. Here immunoSEQ multiplex PCR was the method, and the copy in TCRdb shows in-frame clones only, minus some. Counted here are about 220,000 clones, about 80% occurring once; the ten biggest clones make up about 15%. Sequenced input: PBMCs or T cells enriched from blood (not recorded which). All receptors come from a man in his forties who had recovered from COVID-19.

This chain uses TRBV18 with TRBJ2-3, with D possibly TRBD2 on 6 matching bases. In germline, CDR1 is KGHSH, CDR2 LQKENI. CDR3 length: 11 residues. Trimming cost V 4 bases and J 8 bases, with 7 bases left between them. CDR3 DNA sequence: TGTGCCAGCTCACTCGGGGGTACGCAGTATTTT. Its translation is CASSLGGTQYF.

The rearrangement uses TRBV7-2 and TRBJ1-3; D is ambiguous. Germline CDR1 is SGHTA and CDR2 is FQGNSA. The V and J ends lost 7 bases and 0 bases respectively, with 7 bases between them. The CDR3 runs 13 residues. The CDR3 DNA follows: TGTGCCAGCATCGTGAGCTCTGGAAACACCATATATTTT. Its translation: CASIVSSGNTIYF.

Remarks on this clone: One base away lies a much larger clone, so this may be a sequencing read error. The chain couples TRBV19 to TRBJ1-2; TRBD1 matches at 8 bases. CDR1 LNHDA and CDR2 SQIVND come from the germline V gene (reference sequence). Trimming cost V 4 bases and J 3 bases; bases outside gene matches: 1. The CDR3 runs 13 residues. CDR3 nucleotide sequence: TGTGCCAGTAGTAAGGACAGGGACTATGGCTACACCTTC. Amino acid sequence: CASSKDRDYGYTF.

The rearrangement uses TRBV6-2 or TRBV6-3 and TRBJ1-2; no definite D call. Per germline, CDR1 MNHEY and CDR2 SVGEGT. The V end was cut by 0 bases, the J end by 3 bases, with 5 bases between. This CDR3 comprises 13 residues. The CDR3 DNA reads TGTGCCAGCAGTTACTCGAGTGACTATGGCTACACCTTC. Encoded protein: CASSYSSDYGYTF.

This clone is a singleton in its sample. The chain has TRBV29-1 and TRBJ2-5, with a possible D match to TRBD1 (5 bases). The CDR3 contains 11 residues. V shed 4 bases and J shed 5 bases, with 8 bases lying between them. CDR1 SQVTM and CDR2 ANQGSEA come from the germline V gene. CDR3 in DNA: TGCAGCGTTGCAGGGCAGGAGACCCAGTACTTC. Its translation: CSVAGQETQYF.

This chain uses TRBV5-6 with TRBJ2-1; TRBD2 aligns across 11 bases. The CDR3 spans 18 residues. Trimming took 2 bases from V and 4 from J; bases not matched to a gene: 11. Germline loops: CDR1 SGHDT, CDR2 YYEEEE. CDR3 DNA sequence: TGTGCCAGCAGCTTCGGGACTAGCGGAGAAACACCTTACAATGAGCAGTTCTTC. Protein: CASSFGTSGETPYNEQFF.

In its sample, this clone was seen once. This chain connects TRBV3-1 (or the pseudogene TRBV3-2) to TRBJ2-7, with D maybe TRBD2 (6 bases). This CDR3 spans 14 amino acids. Germline CDR1 LGHDT, CDR2 YNNKEL (reference sequence). Trimming took 1 base from V and 6 from J, leaving 13 bases between them. CDR3 sequence: CASSQVGGVGEQYF. In DNA, the CDR3 is TGTGCCAGCAGCCAAGTCGGGGGTGTAGGCGAGCAGTACTTC.

The V gene is TRBV7-2, the J gene TRBJ2-1; a possible D gene is TRBD2 (5 bases). The CDR3 spans 13 residues. The V end was cut by 0 bases, the J end by 7 bases, with 7 bases between. CDR1 is SGHTA and CDR2 is FQGNSA in the germline V gene. In nucleotides, the CDR3 is TGTGCCAGCAGCTTAGCCGGGAAGAATGAGCAGTTCTTC. Amino acids: CASSLAGKNEQFF. The whole variable domain, remainder taken from reference TRBV7-2 and TRBJ2-1, is GAGVSQSPSNKVTEKGKDVELRCDPISGHTALYWYRQSLGQGLEFLIYFQGNSAPDKSGLPSDRFSAERTGGSVSTLTIQRTQQEDSAVYLCASSLAGKNEQFFGPGTRLTVL.

The rearrangement links TRBV11-2 to TRBJ1-3; D gene ambiguous. Germline V CDR1 and CDR2: SGHAT, FQNNGV. The V gene lost 0 bases and the J gene lost 0 bases, with 15 bases spanning the gap. The CDR3 consists of 18 residues. The CDR3 is CASSLDRRAGYSGNTIYF. CDR3 sequence (DNA): TGTGCCAGCAGCTTAGATCGGCGAGCGGGGTACTCTGGAAACACCATATATTTT.

The chain carries TRBV6-5 and TRBJ1-4; no reliable D call. This CDR3 spans 12 amino acids. Trimming cost V 8 bases and J 5 bases, with 9 bases left between them. CDR1 and CDR2 (germline): MNHEY, SVGAGI. The CDR3 reads CASGSRNEKLFF. The CDR3 nucleotides read TGTGCCAGCGGTTCCAGAAATGAAAAACTGTTTTTT.

The J gene is TRBJ1-1, the V gene TRBV27; a possible D gene is TRBD1 (5 bases). Germline assignment: CDR1 MNHEY and CDR2 SMNVEV (reference sequence). V was shortened by 1 base and J by 4 bases, with 10 bases between the two germline ends. The CDR3 is 14 amino acids. The CDR3 DNA is TGTGCCAGCAGTTTATTAAGGGGAAGCACTGAAGCTTTCTTT. Its translation: CASSLLRGSTEAFF.

This clone was detected a few times. J is TRBJ1-3 and V is TRBV10-3; a weak D match, TRBD1 (5 bases). The V gene lost 4 bases and the J gene lost 4 bases, with 14 bases spanning the gap. Germline V gene lookup returns CDR1 ENHRY and CDR2 SYGVKD. The CDR3 length is 15 residues. The CDR3 sequence: CAISAQGGVGNTIYF. DNA of the CDR3: TGTGCCATCAGTGCGCAGGGTGGAGTAGGAAACACCATATATTTT.

The genes are TRBV11-2 and TRBJ1-3, with D possibly TRBD1 on 5 matching bases. In germline, CDR1 is SGHAT, CDR2 FQNNGV. V lost 3 bases and J 2 bases, leaving 11 bases between the germline ends. The CDR3 spans 15 residues. In DNA form, the CDR3 reads TGTGCCAGCAGCTTTCAGGGAGGGGCTGGAAACACCATATATTTT. Translation gives CASSFQGGAGNTIYF. The full variable domain, rest sourced from reference TRBV11-2 and TRBJ1-3, is EAGVAQSPRYKIIEKRQSVAFWCNPISGHATLYWYQQILGQGPKLLIQFQNNGVVDDSQLPKDRFSAERLKGVDSTLKIQPAKLEDSAVYLCASSFQGGAGNTIYFGEGSWLTVV.

The table lists this clone with a count of one. The chain has TRBV20-1 and TRBJ1-3; 9 nucleotides line up with TRBD1. CDR1 and CDR2 from the germline V gene are DFQATT and SNEGSKA (reference sequence). This CDR3 region has 18 residues. V shed 3 bases, J shed 0 bases, and the junction held 12 bases outside the gene matches. The CDR3 DNA is TGCAGTGCTAGTGGGGGACAGGGACGAAAGAGCTCTGGAAACACCATATATTTT. Translating gives CSASGGQGRKSSGNTIYF.

This clone was seen once. The CDR3 DNA reads as TGTGCCACCAGTCCCAGGGGAGACTATGGCTACACCTTC. Translating it yields CATSPRGDYGYTF. The chain employs TRBV24-1 and TRBJ1-2; the D gene is possibly TRBD1 (6 bases). The V gene lost 6 bases and the J gene lost 3 bases, with 10 bases spanning the gap. Germline-derived CDR1 and CDR2 are KGHDR and SFDVKD. The CDR3 extends over 13 amino acids.

As to this clone: This sample also contains other DNA sequences that code for the same CDR3. CDR3 residues: CASSWGGSYEQYF. The DNA for the CDR3 is TGTGCCAGCAGTTGGGGGGGATCCTACGAGCAGTACTTC. The V gene is TRBV27, the J gene TRBJ2-7; 7 bases agree with TRBD2. After removal of 4 bases from V and 1 base from J, the junction contained 1 base not matched to a gene. The CDR3 contains 13 residues. The germline V gene encodes CDR1 MNHEY and CDR2 SMNVEV (reference sequence).

V usage is TRBV3-1 (or the pseudogene TRBV3-2) and J usage is TRBJ1-3; D gene unclear. Trimming took 0 bases from V and 4 from J, leaving 7 bases between them. This CDR3 is 14 amino acids long. Germline lookup yields CDR1 LGHDT and CDR2 YNNKEL (reference sequence). CDR3 sequence: CASSQEHQGNTIYF. DNA for the CDR3: TGTGCCAGCAGCCAAGAACACCAGGGAAACACCATATATTTT.

The rearrangement uses TRBV10-3 and TRBJ1-1; 8 bases map to TRBD1. CDR1 and CDR2 from the germline V gene are ENHRY and SYGVKD. CDR3 length equals 14 residues. Trimming at V came to 3 bases and at J to 4 bases, leaving 4 bases not matched to a gene. The CDR3 sequence: CAISDRTGTTEAFF. For the CDR3, the DNA is TGTGCCATCAGTGATAGGACAGGGACCACTGAAGCTTTCTTT.

The chain links TRBV7-9 to TRBJ2-2, with D uncertain. Trimming cost V 5 bases and J 0 bases, with 13 bases left between them. Germline V lookup: CDR1 SEHNR, CDR2 FQNEAQ (reference sequence). The CDR3 length is 16 residues. This chain's CDR3 is CASSQNIYANTGELFF. CDR3 coding DNA: TGTGCCAGCAGCCAAAACATTTACGCGAACACCGGGGAGCTGTTTTTT.

This clone appeared many times. This chain connects TRBV19 to TRBJ1-5, with a tentative D call TRBD1 (6 bases). Germline V CDR1 and CDR2: LNHDA, SQIVND (reference sequence). V lost 10 bases and J 2 bases, leaving 18 bases between the germline ends. This CDR3 region has 15 residues. The CDR3 bases are TGTGCCACCGAGGCAGGGGCAGGGGGCAATCAGCCCCAGCATTTT. Protein product: CATEAGAGGNQPQHF.

This chain links TRBV2 with TRBJ1-1; D may be TRBD1 (6 bases). Germline lookup yields CDR1 SNHLY and CDR2 FYNNEI. This CDR3 is built from 15 residues. The V end lost 6 bases, the J end lost 4 bases, and 18 bases lay between the germline ends. The CDR3, as DNA: TGTGCCAGCAGCCCGGGACACACTTCGATCACTGAAGCTTTCTTT. Encoded protein: CASSPGHTSITEAFF.

The chain has TRBV30 and TRBJ1-5; TRBD1 is a possible D gene (5 bases). The V and J ends lost 5 bases and 3 bases respectively, with 11 bases between them. The germline gives CDR1 GTSNPN, CDR2 SVGIG (reference sequence). There are 13 residues in the CDR3. Written as DNA, the CDR3 is TGTGCCTGGGATACAGGTTACAATCAGCCCCAGCATTTT. It yields the protein CAWDTGYNQPQHF.

A remark on this clone: A much bigger clone sits one base away, suggesting this may be a read error. The chain is built from TRBV7-3 and TRBJ1-2; 9 bases agree with TRBD1. V trimming: 5 bases; J trimming: 5 bases; junction bases outside the gene matches: 3. CDR1 is SGHTA and CDR2 is FQGTGA in the germline V gene. The CDR3 extends over 13 amino acids. CDR3 sequence: CASSLGTGYGYTF. In DNA, the CDR3 is TGTGCCAGCAGCCTCGGGACAGGGTATGGCTACACCTTC.

The J gene is TRBJ1-5, the V gene TRBV4-3; D gene ambiguous. V lost 7 bases and J 3 bases, leaving 16 bases between the germline ends. The CDR3 consists of 15 residues. Germline V lookup: CDR1 LGHNA, CDR2 YSLEER. The CDR3 is CASTFSRGDNQPQHF. The CDR3 DNA sequence: TGCGCCAGCACCTTCTCCCGAGGCGACAATCAGCCCCAGCATTTT.

The V call is TRBV7-6, the J call TRBJ2-2, with 7 bases fitting TRBD1. Unmatched junction bases numbered 1, after V lost 3 bases and J lost 0 bases. Looked up from germline, CDR1 is SGHVS and CDR2 is FNYEAQ. CDR3 length equals 15 residues. The CDR3 DNA follows: TGTGCCAGCAGCTTGGGACAGTCGAACACCGGGGAGCTGTTTTTT. Its protein product is CASSLGQSNTGELFF.

J is TRBJ2-1 and V is TRBV19, with TRBD2 identical over 10 bases. Germline-derived CDR1 and CDR2 are LNHDA and SQIVND (reference sequence). This CDR3 contains 13 residues. V lost 10 bases and J lost 4; bases outside the gene matches: 4. The CDR3 loop is CATGLAAYNEQFF. The CDR3 bases are TGTGCCACTGGACTAGCGGCATACAATGAGCAGTTCTTC.

The chain joins TRBV7-9 to TRBJ2-7, with 8 bases lining up with TRBD2. The germline gives CDR1 SEHNR, CDR2 FQNEAQ (reference sequence). The CDR3 covers 15 residues. V dropped 0 bases and J dropped 6; count of bases not matched to a gene: 7. CDR3 sequence (DNA): TGTGCCAGCAGCTTAGCGCGGGGGGCGGTGGGCGAGCAGTACTTC. This gives the protein CASSLARGAVGEQYF.

This clone was seen a single time. The rearrangement joins TRBV7-3 to TRBJ2-2; D is unresolved. The CDR3 contains 12 residues. Germline lookup yields CDR1 SGHTA and CDR2 FQGTGA. V was cut by 4 bases and J by 6 bases, with 6 bases left in between. The CDR3 bases are TGTGCCAGCAGCTCCAATTCCGGGGAGCTGTTTTTT. It encodes CASSSNSGELFF.

The V call is TRBV5-4, the J call TRBJ1-2; the D is unclear. There are 13 residues in the CDR3. Germline values: CDR1 SGHNT, CDR2 YYREEE (reference sequence). Trimming stripped 1 base from V and 5 bases from J, with 9 bases between. CDR3 amino acids: CASSLRQDYGYTF. For the CDR3, the DNA is TGTGCCAGCAGCTTGCGGCAGGATTATGGCTACACCTTC.